The rows below give T cell receptor beta chains drawn from one sample of a study of vaccination effects on CD4 cells after COVID-19. The repertoire was sequenced with immunoSEQ multiplex PCR; TCRdb's copy has only in-frame clones and lacks some. The table records 20,000 to 30,000 clones, roughly 71% of them present only once. No cognate antigen is known for these TCRs. This specimen was CD4+ T cells from PBMCs cultured with SARS-CoV-2 spike peptides, taken before COVID-19 vaccination. The receptors here all came from a human donor who had a prior SARS-CoV-2 infection. The CDR3 runs from the conserved cysteine through the conserved F or W. The order of the fields is J gene, V gene, CDR3 protein.

TRBJ1-5 | TRBV21-1 | CASSSPKDGRNQPQHF
TRBJ1-1 | TRBV7-9 | CASSLRGYTEAFF
TRBJ2-1 | TRBV6-2/TRBV6-3 | CASSYSPGGGYNEQFF
TRBJ2-5 | TRBV7-9 | CASSTRKGQGIVETQYF
TRBJ2-2 | TRBV3-1/TRBV3-2 | CASSQDRLFTGELFF
TRBJ1-5 | TRBV2 | CASSPDLVVNQPQHF
TRBJ1-4 | TRBV7-8 | CASSPRIPTEIVEKLFF
TRBJ2-5 | TRBV5-4 | CASSQIQETQYF
TRBJ1-2 | TRBV18 | CASSPPNRASGYTF
TRBJ1-1 | TRBV7-2 | CASSYEWTEAFF
TRBJ1-2 | TRBV5-1 | CASSLETGAFGYTF
TRBJ1-3 | TRBV2 | CASSEASGNTIYF
TRBJ2-6 | TRBV5-1 | CASSLGVLSGANVLTF
TRBJ1-6 | TRBV2 | CASGVGRDSPLHF
TRBJ2-1 | TRBV30 | CAWSAFQGQFF
TRBJ2-1 | TRBV25-1 | CASSEYLDDEQFF
TRBJ2-1 | TRBV7-3 | CASSPGGVQVANEQFF
TRBJ2-7 | TRBV5-1 | CASSLRQAYEQYF
TRBJ1-5 | TRBV12-3/TRBV12-4 | CASSTNDQPQHF
TRBJ2-5 | TRBV7-2 | CASSLGTFRAETQYF
TRBJ2-1 | TRBV27 | CASSLTGTGYNEQFF
TRBJ2-7 | TRBV18 | CASSGQGLDEQYF
TRBJ2-6 | TRBV24-1 | CATSDFGPASGANVLTF
TRBJ2-1 | TRBV7-8 | CASSSFRYNEQFF
TRBJ1-2 | TRBV5-6 | CASSSGQVRGYTF
TRBJ2-2 | TRBV7-2 | CASSLKLLGGELFF
TRBJ1-6 | TRBV27 | CASSLINSPLHF
TRBJ2-1 | TRBV19 | CASSILVGGGSYNEQFF
TRBJ2-7 | TRBV5-1 | CASSLDDRTGPYEQYF
TRBJ1-1 | TRBV6-5 | CASRLGQMNTEAFF
TRBJ2-1 | TRBV18 | CASSPQGTSGDEQFF
TRBJ2-5 | TRBV5-6 | CASSERGVQETQYF
TRBJ2-1 | TRBV28 | CASSLLAGGPNEQFF
TRBJ2-7 | TRBV11-3 | CASSFQGTGGYEQYF
TRBJ2-5 | TRBV19 | CASRLLAGGPQYF
TRBJ2-7 | TRBV11-3 | CASSPSGTESYEQYF
TRBJ2-1 | TRBV5-1 | CASSPRRGGLNEQFF
TRBJ2-1 | TRBV2 | CASTTTGSRAFF
TRBJ2-1 | TRBV3-1/TRBV3-2 | CASSPGTSGDEQFF
TRBJ2-2 | TRBV30 | CAWSVRTGWAGELFF
TRBJ2-7 | TRBV7-8 | CASSFFQSYEQYF
TRBJ1-3 | TRBV5-1 | CASSLGQGYGNTIYF
TRBJ1-1 | TRBV6-2/TRBV6-3 | CASSYSIRGDTEAFF
TRBJ2-3 | TRBV27 | CASNQFASGTADTQYF
TRBJ1-2 | TRBV30 | CAWSVRGWTYGYTF
TRBJ1-3 | TRBV7-2 | CASRSTGLFPVYF